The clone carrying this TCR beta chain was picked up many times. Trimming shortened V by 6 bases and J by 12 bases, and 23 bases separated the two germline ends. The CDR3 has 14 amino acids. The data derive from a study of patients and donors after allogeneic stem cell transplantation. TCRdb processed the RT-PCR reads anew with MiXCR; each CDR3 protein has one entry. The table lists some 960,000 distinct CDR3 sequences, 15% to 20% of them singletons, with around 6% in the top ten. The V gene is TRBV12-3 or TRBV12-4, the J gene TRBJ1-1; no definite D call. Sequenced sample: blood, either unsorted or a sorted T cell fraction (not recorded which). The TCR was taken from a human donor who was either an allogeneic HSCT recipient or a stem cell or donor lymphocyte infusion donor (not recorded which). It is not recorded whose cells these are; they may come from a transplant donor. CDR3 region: CASSFGRNDGKTFF. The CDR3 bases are TGTGCCAGCAGCTTTGGGAGAAATGACGGAAAGACTTTCTTT.